The 4 T cell receptor beta chains below were found in one sample sequenced in a study of blood T cell repertoires in COVID-19. The method was immunoSEQ multiplex PCR; TCRdb's version includes in-frame clones alone and lacks a portion of them. The data contain around 450,000 clones, about nine tenths of them seen just once; the ten biggest clones take up about 0.7%. The sample consisted of PBMCs or T cells enriched from blood (not recorded which). Receptors originate from a woman between 18 and 29 years old who had recovered from COVID-19.

The rearrangement uses TRBV28 and TRBJ2-1; possibly TRBD2 for D (7 bases). The CDR3 is 18 amino acids. V gave up 7 bases and J gave up 7 bases, with 29 bases separating them. CDR1 is MDHEN, CDR2 SYDVKM, per germline. In DNA, the CDR3 is TGTGCCAGCACCCTGCCCGAGGGGGGGCGCCGTCCAAGGAATGAGCAGTTCTTC. It translates to CASTLPEGGRRPRNEQFF. Drawing the rest from reference TRBV28 and TRBJ2-1, the complete variable domain is DVKVTQSSRYLVKRTGEKVFLECVQDMDHENMFWYRQDPGLGLRLIYFSYDVKMKEKGDIPEGYSVSREKKERFSLILESASTNQTSMYLCASTLPEGGRRPRNEQFFGPGTRLTVL.

This sequence joins TRBV29-1 and TRBJ2-2, with 9 bases that match TRBD1. CDR3 length: 14 residues. CDR1 is SQVTM and CDR2 is ANQGSEA in the germline V gene. Trimming cost V 8 bases and J 1 base; bases outside gene matches: 5. The CDR3 region has the DNA TGCAGCACCCGGACAGGGGTGAACACCGGGGAGCTGTTTTTT. Residues: CSTRTGVNTGELFF.

V gene TRBV6-5 combines with J gene TRBJ1-1; no reliable D call. The germline V gene encodes CDR1 MNHEY and CDR2 SVGAGI. The CDR3 totals 13 residues. The V and J ends lost 7 bases and 1 base respectively, with 10 bases between them. CDR3 residues: CASTPAGNTEAFF. CDR3 coding DNA: TGTGCCAGCACCCCGGCGGGGAACACTGAAGCTTTCTTT.

The J gene is TRBJ1-1, the V gene TRBV5-6; D not resolved. The CDR3 spans 15 residues. The V end lost 4 bases, the J end lost 1 base, and 14 bases lay between the germline ends. CDR1 and CDR2 (germline): SGHDT, YYEEEE. The CDR3 loop is CASSPRVGGNTEAFF. DNA for the CDR3: TGTGCCAGCAGCCCCCGGGTGGGAGGGAACACTGAAGCTTTCTTT.